The clone carrying this TCR beta chain occurred a few times. As yet, its antigen is unknown. This entry comes from a study of T cells in Graves' hyperthyroidism and ophthalmopathy. Points from the study as a whole: From stable hyperthyroidism, ophthalmopathy was separated by a 13 V-J model. Most thyroid clonotypes expanded above 0.001 appeared in blood too.

TCR beta CDR3 sequences were amplified from RNA transcripts. The TCR CDR3 first-round RT-PCR relied on the HTBI primer set. TCRdb called the multiplex PCR reads again in MiXCR, with one record for every CDR3 protein. This sample has around 620,000 distinct CDR3 sequences, with roughly 50% found just once. This receptor was identified in an adult woman with Graves' disease, either hyperthyroidism or ophthalmopathy (not recorded which). Sample: peripheral blood or thyroid tissue (not recorded which).

CDR3 region: CASSLKTGGRTEAFF. Written as DNA, the CDR3 is TGTGCCAGCAGTTTAAAGACAGGGGGTAGGACTGAAGCTTTCTTT. This chain joins TRBV27 and TRBJ1-1; 9 nucleotides line up with TRBD1. CDR1 is MNHEY and CDR2 is SMNVEV in the germline V gene (reference sequence). Trimming took 2 bases from V and 5 from J; bases not matched to a gene: 6. The CDR3 loop spans 15 amino acids.